This TCR beta chain was obtained from a study of OX40 agonist ivuxolimab in advanced cancers. Study context: The mean age was approximately 56 years, ranging from about 20 to 90, with about four fifths of participants male. A history of anti-PD-1, anti-PD-L1 or anti-CTLA-4 therapy was acceptable, and 40% to 45% had some. The study's findings and limits: Among T cells, CD8+ cells averaged more expanded clones than CD4+ cells. Low normalized T-cell clonal expansion was also seen in some nonresponders.

Germline CDR1 and CDR2: SGDLS and YYNGEE. V dropped 0 bases and J dropped 3; count of bases not matched to a gene: 5. The CDR3 loop spans 17 amino acids. On this clone: What it binds is unknown.

Assay: immunoSEQ multiplex PCR; the TCRdb copy retains only in-frame clones and omits some. The sample yields 50,000 to 75,000 clones, roughly 85% seen once. Sequenced here: CD4+ or CD8+ T cells sorted from blood, sampled in a trial of the OX40 agonist ivuxolimab. This sequence was found in an adult with an advanced solid tumor such as melanoma, head and neck, liver or kidney cancer. The V call is TRBV9, the J call TRBJ2-7; 14 bases match TRBD2. The CDR3 region is CASSVATSGRAFYEQYF. CDR3 DNA: TGTGCCAGCAGCGTAGCGACTAGCGGGAGGGCCTTCTACGAGCAGTACTTC. Based on the CDR3 plus reference TRBV9 and TRBJ2-7, the full variable domain is DSGVTQTPKHLITATGQRVTLRCSPRSGDLSVYWYQQSLDQGLQFLIQYYNGEERAKGNILERFSAQQFPDLHSELNLSSLELGDSALYFCASSVATSGRAFYEQYFGPGTRLTVT.